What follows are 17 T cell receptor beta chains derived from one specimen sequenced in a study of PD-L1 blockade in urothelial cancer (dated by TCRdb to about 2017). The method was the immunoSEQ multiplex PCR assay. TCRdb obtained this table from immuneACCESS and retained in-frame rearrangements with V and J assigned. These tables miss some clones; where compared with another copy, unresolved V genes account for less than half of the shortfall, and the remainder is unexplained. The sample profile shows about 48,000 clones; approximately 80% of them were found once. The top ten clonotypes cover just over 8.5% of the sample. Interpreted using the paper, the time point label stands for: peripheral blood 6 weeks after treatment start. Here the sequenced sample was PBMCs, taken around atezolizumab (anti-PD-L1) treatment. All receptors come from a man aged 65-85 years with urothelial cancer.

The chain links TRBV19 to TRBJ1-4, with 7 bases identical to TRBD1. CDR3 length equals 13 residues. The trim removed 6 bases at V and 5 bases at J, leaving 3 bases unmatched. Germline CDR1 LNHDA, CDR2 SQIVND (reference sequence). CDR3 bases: TGTGCCAGTAGGGGACAGTCCAATGAAAAACTGTTTTTT. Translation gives CASRGQSNEKLFF.

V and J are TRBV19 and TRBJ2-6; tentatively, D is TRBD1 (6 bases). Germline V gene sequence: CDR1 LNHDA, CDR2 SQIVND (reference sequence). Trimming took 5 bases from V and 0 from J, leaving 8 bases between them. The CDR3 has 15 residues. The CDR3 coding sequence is TGTGCCAGTAGTCGGACAGACTCTGGGGCCAACGTCCTGACTTTC. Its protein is CASSRTDSGANVLTF.

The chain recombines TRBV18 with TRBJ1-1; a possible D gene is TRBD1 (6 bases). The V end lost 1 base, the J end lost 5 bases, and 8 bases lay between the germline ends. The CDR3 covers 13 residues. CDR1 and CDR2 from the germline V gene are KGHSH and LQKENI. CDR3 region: CASSPQGETEAFF. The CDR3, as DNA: TGTGCCAGCTCACCACAGGGGGAGACTGAAGCTTTCTTT. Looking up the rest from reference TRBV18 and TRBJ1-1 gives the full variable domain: NAGVMQNPRHLVRRRGQEARLRCSPMKGHSHVYWYRQLPEEGLKFMVYLQKENIIDESGMPKERFSAEFPKEGPSILRIQQVVRGDSAAYFCASSPQGETEAFFGQGTRLTVV.

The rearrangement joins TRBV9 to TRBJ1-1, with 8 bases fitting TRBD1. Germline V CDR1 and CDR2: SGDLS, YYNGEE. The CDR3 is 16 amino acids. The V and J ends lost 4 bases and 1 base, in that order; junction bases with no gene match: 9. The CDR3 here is CASSPLVGTGNTEAFF. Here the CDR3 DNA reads TGTGCCAGCAGCCCATTAGTAGGGACAGGGAACACTGAAGCTTTCTTT.

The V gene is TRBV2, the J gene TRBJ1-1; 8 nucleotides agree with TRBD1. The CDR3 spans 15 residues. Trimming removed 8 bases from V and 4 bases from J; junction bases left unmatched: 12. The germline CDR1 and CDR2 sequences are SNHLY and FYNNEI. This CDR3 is CASQFTGGIGTEAFF. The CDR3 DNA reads TGTGCCAGCCAATTCACAGGGGGTATCGGCACTGAAGCTTTCTTT.

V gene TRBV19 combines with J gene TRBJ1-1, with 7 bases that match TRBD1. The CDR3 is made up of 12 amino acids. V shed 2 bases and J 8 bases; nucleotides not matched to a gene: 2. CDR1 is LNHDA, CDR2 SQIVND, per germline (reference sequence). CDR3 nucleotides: TGTGCCAGTAGTATACAACAGGGGGAAGCTTTCTTT. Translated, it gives CASSIQQGEAFF.

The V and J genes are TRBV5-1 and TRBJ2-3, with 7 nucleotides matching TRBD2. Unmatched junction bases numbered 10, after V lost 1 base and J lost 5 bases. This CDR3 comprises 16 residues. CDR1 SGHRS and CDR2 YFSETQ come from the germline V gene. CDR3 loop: CASSLMAGVGVDTQYF. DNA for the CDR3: TGCGCCAGCAGCTTGATGGCGGGAGTCGGTGTAGATACGCAGTATTTT.

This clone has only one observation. The CDR3 sequence: CASSIGTSGRAGSGANVLTF. In DNA, the CDR3 is TGTGCCAGTAGTATTGGGACTAGCGGGAGGGCGGGATCGGGGGCCAACGTCCTGACTTTC. This chain links TRBV19 with TRBJ2-6; 16 positions agree with TRBD2. This CDR3 is built from 20 residues. J gave up 4 bases and V 3 bases, and 9 bases lay outside the gene matches. Germline V gene lookup returns CDR1 LNHDA and CDR2 SQIVND (reference sequence).

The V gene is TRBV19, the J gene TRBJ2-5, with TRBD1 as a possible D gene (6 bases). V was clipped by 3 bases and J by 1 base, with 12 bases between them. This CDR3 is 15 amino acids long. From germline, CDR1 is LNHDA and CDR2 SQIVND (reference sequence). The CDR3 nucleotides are TGTGCCAGTAGTATTGATGGGACAACCCAAGAGACCCAGTACTTC. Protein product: CASSIDGTTQETQYF.

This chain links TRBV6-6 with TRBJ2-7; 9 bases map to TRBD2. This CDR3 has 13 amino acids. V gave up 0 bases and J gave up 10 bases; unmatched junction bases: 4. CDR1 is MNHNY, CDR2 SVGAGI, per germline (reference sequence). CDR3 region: CASSYSVAGVQYF. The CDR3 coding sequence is TGTGCCAGCAGTTACTCGGTAGCGGGAGTTCAGTACTTC.

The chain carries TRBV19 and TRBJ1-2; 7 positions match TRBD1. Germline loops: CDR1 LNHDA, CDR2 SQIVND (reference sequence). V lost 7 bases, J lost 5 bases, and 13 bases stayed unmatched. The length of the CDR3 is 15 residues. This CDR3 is CASTPTGSRVYGYTF. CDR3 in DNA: TGTGCCAGTACCCCGACAGGGTCGAGGGTTTATGGCTACACCTTC.

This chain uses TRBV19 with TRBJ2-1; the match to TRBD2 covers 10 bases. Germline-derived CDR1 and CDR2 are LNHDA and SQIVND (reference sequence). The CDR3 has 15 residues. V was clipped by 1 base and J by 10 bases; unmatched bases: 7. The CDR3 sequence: CASSIGLAGVIEQFF. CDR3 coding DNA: TGTGCCAGTAGTATAGGCCTAGCGGGAGTTATCGAGCAGTTCTTC.

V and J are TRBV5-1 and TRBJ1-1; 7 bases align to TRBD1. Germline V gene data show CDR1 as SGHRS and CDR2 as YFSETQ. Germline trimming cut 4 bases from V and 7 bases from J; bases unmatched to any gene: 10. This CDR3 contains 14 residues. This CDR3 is CASSPGQQFDEAFF. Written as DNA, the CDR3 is TGCGCCAGCAGCCCGGGACAGCAATTTGATGAAGCTTTCTTT. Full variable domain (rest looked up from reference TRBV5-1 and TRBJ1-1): KAGVTQTPRYLIKTRGQQVTLSCSPISGHRSVSWYQQTPGQGLQFLFEYFSETQRNKGNFPGRFSGRQFSNSRSEMNVSTLELGDSALYLCASSPGQQFDEAFFGQGTRLTVV.

The DNA of the CDR3 is TGTGCCAGCAGTACTAGCGGGCATACAGATACGCAGTATTTT. This gives the protein CASSTSGHTDTQYF. This rearrangement joins TRBV27 to TRBJ2-3; the match to TRBD2 covers 9 bases. The CDR3 loop spans 14 amino acids. With 5 bases clipped from V and 3 bases from J, the junction kept 3 bases outside the gene matches. Germline V gene sequence: CDR1 MNHEY, CDR2 SMNVEV (reference sequence).

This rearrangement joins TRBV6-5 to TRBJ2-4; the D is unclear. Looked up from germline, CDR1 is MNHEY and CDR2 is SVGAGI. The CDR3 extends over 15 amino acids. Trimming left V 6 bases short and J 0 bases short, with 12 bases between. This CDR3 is CASSDPGLAKNIQYF. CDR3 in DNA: TGTGCCAGCAGCGACCCCGGGTTAGCCAAAAACATTCAGTACTTC.

The CDR3 DNA follows: TGTGCCACCAGCGCCTTTGGACAGGAGACTAATGACTATGGCTACACCTTC. Its protein is CATSAFGQETNDYGYTF. The chain is built from TRBV15 and TRBJ1-2, with 7 bases matching TRBD1. This CDR3 region has 17 residues. The J segment lost 3 bases and the V segment lost 5 bases, leaving 15 bases of the junction unmatched. Germline V gene data show CDR1 as LNHNV and CDR2 as YYDKDF (reference sequence).

The CDR3 sequence: CASSMGGDRAEPQHF. DNA for the CDR3: TGTGCCAGTAGTATGGGAGGGGACAGGGCAGAGCCCCAGCATTTT. The chain links TRBV19 to TRBJ1-5; 9 bases agree with TRBD1. V shed 3 bases, J shed 8 bases, and the junction held 8 bases outside the gene matches. This CDR3 has 15 residues. Germline values: CDR1 LNHDA, CDR2 SQIVND (reference sequence).